The 5 T cell receptor beta chains presented below share a single source sample, sequenced in a study of shared clonotypes between healthy human individuals. The method was immunoSEQ multiplex PCR; TCRdb's version includes in-frame clones alone and lacks a portion of them. The sample carries roughly 1,000,000 clones, about 84% recorded once. The sequencing input was memory CD4+ T cells from PBMCs. Subset of the sample: CD45RA-negative fraction. These receptors all stem from a man aged 18-30 years in good health. Some clones in this sample may be carry-over from other donors' samples.

This chain links TRBV2 with TRBJ2-7; D is perhaps TRBD1 or TRBD2 (5 bases each). Germline V CDR1 and CDR2: SNHLY, FYNNEI. Trimming pared 7 bases from V and 6 bases from J, leaving 13 bases between. The CDR3 loop spans 12 amino acids. The CDR3 reads CASTGTSSEQYF. The CDR3 bases are TGTGCCAGCACGGGGACCTCCAGCGAGCAGTACTTC.

The chain employs TRBV12-5 and TRBJ2-1; the D is unclear. V lost 5 bases and J lost 9, with 11 bases in between. Per germline, CDR1 LGHNT and CDR2 FRNRAP. The CDR3 consists of 12 residues. The CDR3, as DNA: TGTGCTAGTGGTCCCCGCGGTGGTGAGCAGTTCTTC. It translates to CASGPRGGEQFF.

A word on this clone: The same CDR3 is also encoded by other DNA sequences in this sample. This chain joins TRBV4-1 and TRBJ2-3; maybe TRBD2 (6 bases). Germline CDR1 MGHRA, CDR2 YSYEKL. The CDR3 contains 16 residues. Trimming removed 3 bases from V and 3 bases from J, with 16 bases in between. The CDR3 DNA reads as TGCGCCAGCAGCCAGGCAAGTGGGAGGCCGACAGATACGCAGTATTTT. Translation gives CASSQASGRPTDTQYF.

In DNA form, the CDR3 reads TGTGCCAGCAGTTTCCGACAGGGGCTTAACTATGGCTACACCTTC. This sequence encodes CASSFRQGLNYGYTF. The V and J genes are TRBV27 and TRBJ1-2; the match to TRBD1 covers 8 bases. Trimming removed 3 bases from V and 1 base from J; junction bases left unmatched: 4. The CDR3 spans 15 residues. The germline gives CDR1 MNHEY, CDR2 SMNVEV (reference sequence).

Of note for this clone: The same CDR3 is also encoded by other DNA sequences in this sample. The DNA for the CDR3 is TGTGCCAGCAGCGTAGTCGGCACCGGGGAGCTGTTTTTT. The encoded protein is CASSVVGTGELFF. This sequence joins TRBV9 and TRBJ2-2; the D is unclear. V lost 0 bases and J 4 bases, leaving 4 bases between the germline ends. Germline assignment: CDR1 SGDLS and CDR2 YYNGEE. This CDR3 is built from 13 residues.